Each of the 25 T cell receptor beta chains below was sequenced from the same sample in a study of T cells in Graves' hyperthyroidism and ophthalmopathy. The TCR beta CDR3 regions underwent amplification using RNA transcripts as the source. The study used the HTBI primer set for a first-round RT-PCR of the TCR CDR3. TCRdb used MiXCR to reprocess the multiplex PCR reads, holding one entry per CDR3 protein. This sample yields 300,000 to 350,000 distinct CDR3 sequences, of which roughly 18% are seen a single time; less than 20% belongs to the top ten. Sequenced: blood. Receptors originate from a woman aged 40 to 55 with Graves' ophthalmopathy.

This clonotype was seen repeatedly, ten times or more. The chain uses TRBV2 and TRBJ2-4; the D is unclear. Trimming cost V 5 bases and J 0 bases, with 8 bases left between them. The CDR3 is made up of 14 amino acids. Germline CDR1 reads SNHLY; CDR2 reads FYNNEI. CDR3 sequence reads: CASSLTLAKNIQYF. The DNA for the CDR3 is TGTGCCAGCAGTTTGACACTAGCCAAAAACATTCAGTACTTC.

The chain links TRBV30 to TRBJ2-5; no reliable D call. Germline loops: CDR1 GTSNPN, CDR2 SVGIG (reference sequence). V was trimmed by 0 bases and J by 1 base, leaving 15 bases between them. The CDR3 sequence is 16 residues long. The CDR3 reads CAWSVAVKVFQETQYF. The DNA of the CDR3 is TGTGCCTGGAGTGTAGCTGTTAAGGTATTCCAAGAGACCCAGTACTTC. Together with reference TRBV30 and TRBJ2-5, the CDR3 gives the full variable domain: SQTIHQWPATLVQPVGSPLSLECTVEGTSNPNLYWYRQAAGRGLQLLFYSVGIGQISSEVPQNLSASRPQDRQFILSSKKLLLSDSGFYLCAWSVAVKVFQETQYFGPGTRLLVL.

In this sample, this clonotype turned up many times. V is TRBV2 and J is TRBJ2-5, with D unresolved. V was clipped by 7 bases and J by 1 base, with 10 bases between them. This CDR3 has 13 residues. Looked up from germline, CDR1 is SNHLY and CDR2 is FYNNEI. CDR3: CASMGKTQETQYF. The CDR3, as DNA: TGTGCCAGCATGGGGAAGACCCAAGAGACCCAGTACTTC.

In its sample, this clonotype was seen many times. CDR3 residues: CASRPSGFGGDEQYF. In DNA form, the CDR3 reads TGTGCCAGCCGACCTTCAGGGTTTGGGGGGGACGAGCAGTACTTC. This sequence joins TRBV28 and TRBJ2-7, with 7 bases that match TRBD2. The CDR3 runs to 15 residues. V shed 8 bases and J 5 bases; nucleotides not matched to a gene: 15. Germline V CDR1 and CDR2: MDHEN, SYDVKM. The entire variable domain, with the rest obtained from reference TRBV28 and TRBJ2-7, is as follows: DVKVTQSSRYLVKRTGEKVFLECVQDMDHENMFWYRQDPGLGLRLIYFSYDVKMKEKGDIPEGYSVSREKKERFSLILESASTNQTSMYLCASRPSGFGGDEQYFGPGTRLTVT.

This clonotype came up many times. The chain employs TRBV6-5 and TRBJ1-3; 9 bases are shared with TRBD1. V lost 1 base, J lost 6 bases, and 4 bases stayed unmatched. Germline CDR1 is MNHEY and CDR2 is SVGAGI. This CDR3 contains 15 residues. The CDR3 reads CASSYFRQGVNTIYF. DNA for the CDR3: TGTGCCAGCAGTTACTTTCGACAGGGGGTAAACACCATATATTTT.

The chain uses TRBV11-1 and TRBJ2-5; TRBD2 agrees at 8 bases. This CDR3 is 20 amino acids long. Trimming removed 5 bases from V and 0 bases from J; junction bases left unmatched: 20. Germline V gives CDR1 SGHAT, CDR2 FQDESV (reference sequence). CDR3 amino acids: CASSVGVGPWVAGYQETQYF. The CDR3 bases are TGTGCCAGCAGCGTGGGGGTGGGTCCATGGGTAGCGGGGTACCAAGAGACCCAGTACTTC.

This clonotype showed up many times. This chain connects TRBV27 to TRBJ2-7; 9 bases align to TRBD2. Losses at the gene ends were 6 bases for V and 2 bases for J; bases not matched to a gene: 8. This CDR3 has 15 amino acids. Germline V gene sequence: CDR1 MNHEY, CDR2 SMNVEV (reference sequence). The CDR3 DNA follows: TGTGCCAGCAGCTTAGGGGCGGGAGGGCCCTACGAGCAGTACTTC. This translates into CASSLGAGGPYEQYF.

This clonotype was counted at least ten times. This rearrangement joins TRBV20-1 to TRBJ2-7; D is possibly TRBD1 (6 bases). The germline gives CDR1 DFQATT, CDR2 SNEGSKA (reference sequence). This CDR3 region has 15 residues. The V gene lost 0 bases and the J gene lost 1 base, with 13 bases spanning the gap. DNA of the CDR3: TGCAGTGCTAGAGATTGGGCAGGGGCTTCCTACGAGCAGTACTTC. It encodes CSARDWAGASYEQYF.

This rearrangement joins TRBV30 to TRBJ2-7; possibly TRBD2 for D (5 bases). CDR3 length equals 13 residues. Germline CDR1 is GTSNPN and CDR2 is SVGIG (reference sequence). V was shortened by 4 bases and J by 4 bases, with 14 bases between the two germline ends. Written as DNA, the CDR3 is TGTGCCTGGACATGGCCGAGCGGATACGAGCAGTACTTC. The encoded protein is CAWTWPSGYEQYF.

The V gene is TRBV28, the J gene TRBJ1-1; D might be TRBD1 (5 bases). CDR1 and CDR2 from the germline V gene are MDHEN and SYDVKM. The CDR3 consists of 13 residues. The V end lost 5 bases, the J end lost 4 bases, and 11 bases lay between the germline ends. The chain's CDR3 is CASSRGDTTEAFF. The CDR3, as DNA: TGTGCCAGCAGTAGAGGGGATACCACTGAAGCTTTCTTT.

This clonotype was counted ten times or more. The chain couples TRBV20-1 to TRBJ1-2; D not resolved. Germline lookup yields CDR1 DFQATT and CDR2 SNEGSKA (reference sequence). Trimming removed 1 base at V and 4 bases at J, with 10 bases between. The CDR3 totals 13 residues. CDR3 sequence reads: CSARVASGYGYTF. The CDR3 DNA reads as TGCAGTGCTAGAGTGGCTTCGGGCTATGGCTACACCTTC.

For the CDR3, the DNA is TGTGCCAGTAGTATGTGGGACAGGGGGCTTGGGACTGAAGCTTTCTTT. It translates to CASSMWDRGLGTEAFF. The chain combines TRBV19 with TRBJ1-1, with 12 bases identical to TRBD1. V was clipped by 3 bases and J by 5 bases; unmatched bases: 7. The CDR3 totals 16 residues. Germline V gene data show CDR1 as LNHDA and CDR2 as SQIVND (reference sequence).

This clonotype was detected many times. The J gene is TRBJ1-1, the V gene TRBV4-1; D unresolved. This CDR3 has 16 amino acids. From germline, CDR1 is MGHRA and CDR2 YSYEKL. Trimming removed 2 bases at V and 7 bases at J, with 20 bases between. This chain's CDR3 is CASSQPTGRMGFEAFF. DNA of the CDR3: TGCGCCAGCAGCCAACCGACCGGGCGTATGGGGTTTGAAGCTTTCTTT.

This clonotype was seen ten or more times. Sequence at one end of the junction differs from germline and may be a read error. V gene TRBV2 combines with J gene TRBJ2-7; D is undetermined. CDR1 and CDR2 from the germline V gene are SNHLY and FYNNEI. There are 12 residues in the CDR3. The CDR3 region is CASSGTSYGQYF. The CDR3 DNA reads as TGTGCCAGCAGCGGTACAAGCTACGGGCAGTACTTC.

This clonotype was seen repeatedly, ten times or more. CDR3 bases: TGTGCCAGCAGTTTCGGGACAGGGTTCACTGAAGCTTTCTTT. This translates into CASSFGTGFTEAFF. The chain joins TRBV27 to TRBJ1-1, with 9 bases aligning to TRBD1. The CDR3 has 14 amino acids. Germline-derived CDR1 and CDR2 are MNHEY and SMNVEV (reference sequence). Trimming cost V 3 bases and J 4 bases; bases outside gene matches: 3.

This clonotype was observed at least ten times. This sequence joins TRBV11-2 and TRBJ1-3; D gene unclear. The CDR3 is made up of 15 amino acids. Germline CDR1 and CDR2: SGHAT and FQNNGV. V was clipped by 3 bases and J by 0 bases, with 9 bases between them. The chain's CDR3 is CASSLKGNSGNTIYF. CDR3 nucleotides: TGTGCCAGCAGCTTGAAAGGGAACTCTGGAAACACCATATATTTT.

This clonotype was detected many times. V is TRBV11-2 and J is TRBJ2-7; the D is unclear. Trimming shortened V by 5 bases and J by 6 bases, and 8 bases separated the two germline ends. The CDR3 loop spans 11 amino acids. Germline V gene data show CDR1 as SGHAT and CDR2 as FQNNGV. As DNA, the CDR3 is TGTGCCAGCAGCGCCATGGCCGAGCAGTACTTC. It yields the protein CASSAMAEQYF.

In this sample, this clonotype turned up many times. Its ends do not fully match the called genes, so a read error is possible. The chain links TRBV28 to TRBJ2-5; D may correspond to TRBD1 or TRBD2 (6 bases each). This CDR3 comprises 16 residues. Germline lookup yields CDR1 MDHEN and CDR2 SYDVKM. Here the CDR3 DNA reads TGTGCCAGCAGTTCACAGAGGATGGGGGGACAAGAGACCCAGTGCTTC. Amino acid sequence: CASSSQRMGGQETQCF.

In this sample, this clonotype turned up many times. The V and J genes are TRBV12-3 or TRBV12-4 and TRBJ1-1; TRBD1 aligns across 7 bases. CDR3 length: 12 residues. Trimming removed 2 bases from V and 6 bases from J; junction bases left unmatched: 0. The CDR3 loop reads CASSLQGAEAFF. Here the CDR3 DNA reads TGTGCCAGCAGTTTACAGGGGGCTGAAGCTTTCTTT.

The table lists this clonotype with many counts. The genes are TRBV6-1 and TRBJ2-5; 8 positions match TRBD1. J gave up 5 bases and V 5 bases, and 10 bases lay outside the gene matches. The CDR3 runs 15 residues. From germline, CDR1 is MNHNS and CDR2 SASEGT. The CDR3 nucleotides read TGTGCCAGCAGTAGCCAGGGGGCCTACGGGGAGACCCAGTACTTC. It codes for CASSSQGAYGETQYF.

The CDR3 bases are TGTGCCAGCAGCTTAGAAAATATGGAAATCAACATTCAGTACTTC. Its protein product is CASSLENMEINIQYF. The V call is TRBV11-2, the J call TRBJ2-4; no definite D call. The CDR3 is made up of 15 amino acids. V dropped 0 bases and J dropped 7 bases, with 13 bases sitting between them. Germline V CDR1 and CDR2: SGHAT, FQNNGV.

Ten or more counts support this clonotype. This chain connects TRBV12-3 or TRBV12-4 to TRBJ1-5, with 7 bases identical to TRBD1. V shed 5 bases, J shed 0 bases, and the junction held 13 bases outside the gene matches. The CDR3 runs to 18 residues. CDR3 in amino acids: CASSPGQVHGDSNQPQHF. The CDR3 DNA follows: TGTGCCAGCAGTCCCGGACAGGTACATGGGGATAGCAATCAGCCCCAGCATTTT.

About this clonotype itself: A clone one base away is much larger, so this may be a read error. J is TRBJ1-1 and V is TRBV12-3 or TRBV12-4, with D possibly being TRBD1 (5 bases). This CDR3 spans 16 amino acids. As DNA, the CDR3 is TGTGCCAGCAGTCTGGGGCCATCATCCCCTGACACTGAAGCTTTATTT. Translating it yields CASSLGPSSPDTEALF.

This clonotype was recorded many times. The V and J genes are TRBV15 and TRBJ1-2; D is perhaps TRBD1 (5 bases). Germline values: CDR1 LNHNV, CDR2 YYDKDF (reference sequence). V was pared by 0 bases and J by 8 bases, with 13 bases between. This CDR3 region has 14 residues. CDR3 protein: CATSRDRVREGYTF. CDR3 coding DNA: TGTGCCACCAGCAGAGATCGTGTCAGGGAGGGCTACACCTTC.

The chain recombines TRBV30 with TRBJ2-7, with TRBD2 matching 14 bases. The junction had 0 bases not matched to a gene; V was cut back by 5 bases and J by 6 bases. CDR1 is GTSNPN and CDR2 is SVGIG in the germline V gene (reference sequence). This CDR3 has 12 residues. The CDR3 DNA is TGTGCCTGGGGACTAGCGGGAGGCGAGCAGTACTTC. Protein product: CAWGLAGGEQYF.